A single sample is the source of the 30 T cell receptor beta chains below, sequenced in a study of blood T cell repertoires in COVID-19. Measured with immunoSEQ multiplex PCR; TCRdb has only the in-frame clones, and not every one. This table holds roughly 230,000 clones, about four fifths found once. Sequences were obtained from peripheral blood. These receptors came from a man in his forties or fifties with active or convalescent COVID-19.

Remarks on this clone: Other DNA sequences in the same sample also yield this CDR3. The J gene is TRBJ2-1, the V gene TRBV27; D possibly corresponds to TRBD2 (7 bases). Germline V gene data show CDR1 as MNHEY and CDR2 as SMNVEV (reference sequence). V gave up 5 bases and J gave up 1 base, with 12 bases separating them. This CDR3 has 15 residues. Written as DNA, the CDR3 is TGTGCCAGCAGTCTCAGGGGAGGGTCCTACAATGAGCAGTTCTTC. Protein sequence: CASSLRGGSYNEQFF.

The CDR3 here is CASSYRGPPYEQYF. The CDR3 DNA is TGTGCCAGCAGTTACAGGGGCCCCCCCTACGAGCAGTACTTC. The V and J genes are TRBV6-5 and TRBJ2-7, with D maybe TRBD1 (5 bases). Germline V gives CDR1 MNHEY, CDR2 SVGAGI. The CDR3 loop spans 14 amino acids. Deletions cut 2 bases from V and 2 bases from J, with 10 bases between.

This clone showed up just a few times. The rearrangement joins TRBV5-1 to TRBJ1-6; D is possibly TRBD1 (5 bases). Germline loops: CDR1 SGHRS, CDR2 YFSETQ. V lost 2 bases and J lost 5, with 11 bases in between. This CDR3 has 15 amino acids. This CDR3 is CASSFSAGHNSPLHF. CDR3 coding DNA: TGCGCCAGCAGCTTCAGCGCAGGGCATAATTCACCCCTCCACTTT.

The chain joins TRBV9 to TRBJ2-5; D is perhaps TRBD2 (6 bases). The CDR3 is 17 residues long. Germline assignment: CDR1 SGDLS and CDR2 YYNGEE. Trimming took off 4 bases at V and 7 bases at J, with 26 bases between the two ends. The CDR3 here is CASSPTGGSGSTGTQYF. The CDR3 DNA reads TGTGCCAGCAGCCCTACTGGGGGTAGCGGCTCCACGGGGACCCAGTACTTC.

The gene calls are TRBV28 and TRBJ2-5; D possibly corresponds to TRBD2 (6 bases). The CDR3 length is 14 residues. V was shortened by 2 bases and J by 1 base, with 8 bases between the two germline ends. Germline V gene lookup returns CDR1 MDHEN and CDR2 SYDVKM. CDR3 sequence (DNA): TGTGCCAGCAGTTTAGGGGGGTTCCAAGAGACCCAGTACTTC. Translated: CASSLGGFQETQYF.

The V call is TRBV12-3 or TRBV12-4, the J call TRBJ1-1, with D unresolved. This CDR3 is 13 amino acids long. Trimming removed 6 bases from V and 1 base from J, with 9 bases in between. The CDR3 reads CASRTTGNTEAFF. CDR3 nucleotide sequence: TGTGCCAGCAGGACGACGGGGAACACTGAAGCTTTCTTT.

In this sample, this clone turned up once. The chain recombines TRBV27 with TRBJ2-1; 11 nucleotides match TRBD2. Germline V gene lookup returns CDR1 MNHEY and CDR2 SMNVEV (reference sequence). CDR3 length: 15 residues. J was trimmed by 6 bases and V by 4 bases; bases with no gene match: 5. As DNA, the CDR3 is TGTGCCAGCAGTTCTAGCGGGAGGAACTTCAATGAGCAGTTCTTC. Amino acid sequence: CASSSSGRNFNEQFF.

The V gene is TRBV15, the J gene TRBJ1-5; D is possibly TRBD1 (5 bases). Trimming removed 1 base from V and 6 bases from J, with 19 bases in between. The length of the CDR3 is 17 residues. Germline V gives CDR1 LNHNV, CDR2 YYDKDF (reference sequence). CDR3 bases: TGTGCCACCAGCAGAGCGGACATCGGTATTTTTGGTCAGCCCCAGCATTTT. Amino acid sequence: CATSRADIGIFGQPQHF.

The chain links TRBV6-6 to TRBJ1-2; 10 bases align to TRBD1. CDR1 is MNHNY and CDR2 is SVGAGI in the germline V gene (reference sequence). The trim removed 6 bases at V and 6 bases at J, leaving 10 bases unmatched. The CDR3 has 15 amino acids. CDR3 DNA: TGTGCCAGCAGCGACAGGGGGCCGGTAACCCATGGCTACACCTTC. Encoded protein: CASSDRGPVTHGYTF.

The J gene is TRBJ2-5, the V gene TRBV9, with 8 bases matching TRBD2. V shed 3 bases, J shed 5 bases, and the junction held 6 bases outside the gene matches. Germline CDR1 and CDR2: SGDLS and YYNGEE. The CDR3 is made up of 14 amino acids. CDR3 loop: CASSERGLGETQYF. Written as DNA, the CDR3 is TGTGCCAGCAGCGAGCGGGGGCTGGGCGAGACCCAGTACTTC.

This clone was seen only once. CDR3 amino acids: CASSTTGNTEAFF. The CDR3 region has the DNA TGTGCCAGCAGCACTACAGGTAACACTGAAGCTTTCTTT. This rearrangement joins TRBV5-4 to TRBJ1-1; the D gene is possibly TRBD1 (5 bases). The CDR3 contains 13 residues. CDR1 and CDR2 (germline): SGHNT, YYREEE (reference sequence). V was trimmed by 4 bases and J by 2 bases, leaving 9 bases between them.

The CDR3: CASSEVQGREAFF. In DNA form, the CDR3 reads TGTGCCAGCAGTGAAGTCCAGGGCCGCGAAGCTTTCTTT. V gene TRBV2 combines with J gene TRBJ1-1, with D possibly TRBD1 on 5 matching bases. From germline, CDR1 is SNHLY and CDR2 FYNNEI. The CDR3 is made up of 13 amino acids. Trimming stripped 1 base from V and 8 bases from J, with 11 bases between.

The chain has TRBV6-5 and TRBJ1-5; D is uncertain. This CDR3 is built from 14 residues. V was pared by 6 bases and J by 0 bases, with 9 bases between. Per the germline V gene, CDR1 is MNHEY and CDR2 is SVGAGI. DNA for the CDR3: TGTGCCAGCAGAAGCGACCATAGCAATCAGCCCCAGCATTTT. The encoded protein is CASRSDHSNQPQHF.

The chain uses TRBV7-6 and TRBJ2-7; TRBD1 aligns across 7 bases. The CDR3 covers 16 residues. Trimming took 5 bases from V and 5 from J; bases not matched to a gene: 15. Germline-derived CDR1 and CDR2 are SGHVS and FNYEAQ. The CDR3 bases are TGTGCCAGCAGCCAACACGGGACAGTGGGTATAGACGAGCAGTACTTC. Its translation: CASSQHGTVGIDEQYF.

The chain employs TRBV30 and TRBJ2-4, with TRBD1 matching 9 bases. CDR3 size: 15 residues. After removal of 1 base from V and 3 bases from J, the junction contained 4 bases not matched to a gene. Looked up from germline, CDR1 is GTSNPN and CDR2 is SVGIG (reference sequence). The CDR3 DNA follows: TGTGCCTGGAGTGGACAGGGGGTAGTCAAAAACATTCAGTACTTC. Encoded protein: CAWSGQGVVKNIQYF.

V is TRBV10-3 and J is TRBJ1-1; D possibly corresponds to TRBD1 (6 bases). This CDR3 region has 13 residues. Trimming left V 11 bases short and J 3 bases short, with 16 bases between. CDR1 and CDR2 (germline): ENHRY, SYGVKD. CDR3 loop: CAAGGREDTEAFF. The DNA for the CDR3 is TGTGCCGCGGGGGGGCGGGAGGACACTGAAGCTTTCTTT.

This chain uses TRBV19 with TRBJ2-2; 12 bases fit TRBD1. CDR1 and CDR2 (germline): LNHDA, SQIVND (reference sequence). The ends lost 4 bases at V and 5 bases at J; junction bases unmatched: 5. This CDR3 is built from 16 residues. The CDR3: CASSTGQGAGTGELFF. The CDR3, as DNA: TGTGCCAGTAGTACGGGACAGGGGGCGGGGACCGGGGAGCTGTTTTTT. The variable domain in full, completed from reference TRBV19 and TRBJ2-2, reads DGGITQSPKYLFRKEGQNVTLSCEQNLNHDAMYWYRQDPGQGLRLIYYSQIVNDFQKGDIAEGYSVSREKKESFPLTVTSAQKNPTAFYLCASSTGQGAGTGELFFGEGSRLTVL.

This chain links TRBV18 with TRBJ2-1; no reliable D call. The CDR3 extends over 12 amino acids. Germline CDR1 KGHSH, CDR2 LQKENI. Between the trimmed V and J ends, which lost 6 bases and 5 bases, there was a span of 8 bases. The CDR3 DNA reads as TGTGCCAGCTCTCCTACTAACAATGAGCAGTTCTTC. The encoded protein is CASSPTNNEQFF.

The chain is built from TRBV15 and TRBJ2-7; D is unclear. The CDR3 sequence is 15 residues long. Germline V gene lookup returns CDR1 LNHNV and CDR2 YYDKDF (reference sequence). Trimming took off 4 bases at V and 0 bases at J, with 13 bases between the two ends. The CDR3 loop is CATSTYSQSSYEQYF. For the CDR3, the DNA is TGTGCCACCAGCACGTACAGCCAGAGCTCCTACGAGCAGTACTTC.

This sequence joins TRBV7-2 and TRBJ2-3, with a weak D call TRBD2 (6 bases). The CDR3 is 15 residues long. CDR1 and CDR2 from the germline V gene are SGHTA and FQGNSA. Trimming pared 1 base from V and 6 bases from J, leaving 14 bases between. The CDR3 is CASSLGLVVADTQYF. CDR3 in DNA: TGTGCCAGCAGCTTAGGACTAGTTGTTGCCGATACGCAGTATTTT.

The rearrangement joins TRBV28 to TRBJ1-2; D uncertain. CDR3 size: 13 residues. V lost 1 base, J lost 4 bases, and 7 bases lay in between. The V gene's germline CDR1 is MDHEN and CDR2 SYDVKM. CDR3 loop: CASSLSAVYGYTF. CDR3 DNA sequence: TGTGCCAGCAGTTTATCAGCGGTCTATGGCTACACCTTC.

This chain links TRBV2 with TRBJ2-5, with TRBD2 as a possible D gene (5 bases). This CDR3 is built from 14 residues. The germline V gene has CDR1 SNHLY and CDR2 FYNNEI. The V end was cut by 6 bases, the J end by 2 bases, with 13 bases between. The CDR3 DNA sequence: TGTGCCAGCAGCGCTAGCTACCGACAAGAGACCCAGTACTTC. Translating it yields CASSASYRQETQYF.

The CDR3, as DNA: TGTGCCAGCAGCTGGGGCGGTACCTCCTACAATGAGCAGTTCTTC. Protein sequence: CASSWGGTSYNEQFF. The chain combines TRBV5-4 with TRBJ2-1; tentative D call: TRBD1 (5 bases). This CDR3 is built from 15 residues. Between the trimmed V and J ends, which lost 3 bases and 0 bases, there was a span of 10 bases. Germline CDR1 SGHNT, CDR2 YYREEE (reference sequence).

The chain uses TRBV10-3 and TRBJ1-1, with D tentatively TRBD1 (5 bases). The CDR3 runs to 14 residues. Looked up from germline, CDR1 is ENHRY and CDR2 is SYGVKD. The V end was cut by 3 bases, the J end by 2 bases, with 10 bases between. The CDR3: CAISDWQGNTEAFF. CDR3 nucleotide sequence: TGTGCCATCAGTGATTGGCAGGGCAACACTGAAGCTTTCTTT.

This chain joins TRBV30 and TRBJ2-7, with unresolved D. The CDR3 runs 12 residues. From germline, CDR1 is GTSNPN and CDR2 SVGIG (reference sequence). Between the trimmed V and J ends, which lost 2 bases and 3 bases, there was a span of 8 bases. The chain's CDR3 is CAWSRQVYEQYF. The CDR3 bases are TGTGCCTGGAGTAGGCAGGTCTACGAGCAGTACTTC.

This rearrangement joins TRBV14 to TRBJ2-3; 9 bases align to TRBD2. Trimming took 0 bases from V and 15 from J; bases not matched to a gene: 4. The CDR3 loop spans 12 amino acids. The germline V gene has CDR1 SGHDN and CDR2 FVKESK. The CDR3 sequence: CASSQDAGGPYF. The DNA of the CDR3 is TGTGCCAGCAGCCAAGATGCGGGGGGGCCCTATTTT.

The rearrangement links TRBV6-5 to TRBJ2-7; tentative D call: TRBD1 (5 bases). Looked up from germline, CDR1 is MNHEY and CDR2 is SVGAGI. V gave up 2 bases and J gave up 0 bases, with 8 bases separating them. CDR3 length: 14 residues. CDR3 in amino acids: CASSYRGNSYEQYF. The CDR3 DNA reads TGTGCCAGCAGTTACAGGGGCAACTCCTACGAGCAGTACTTC.

The CDR3 nucleotides are TGTGCCAGTAGTCCCTTAGTTAGCAATCAGCCCCAGCATTTT. It specifies CASSPLVSNQPQHF. V gene TRBV19 combines with J gene TRBJ1-5; D is unresolved. Germline values: CDR1 LNHDA, CDR2 SQIVND (reference sequence). The CDR3 is 14 residues long. The ends were cut back, 5 bases at V and 0 bases at J, with 8 bases in the middle.

This clone was observed a handful of times. V and J are TRBV12-5 and TRBJ1-3; D is unclear. CDR3 length: 19 residues. The germline V gene encodes CDR1 LGHNT and CDR2 FRNRAP. The V and J ends lost 3 bases and 0 bases respectively, with 21 bases between them. CDR3 coding DNA: TGTGCTAGTGGTTTAACCGGTGCCTTTCCTCGAAACTCTGGAAACACCATATATTTT. Protein product: CASGLTGAFPRNSGNTIYF.

This chain connects TRBV6-2 or TRBV6-3 to TRBJ2-1; the match to TRBD2 covers 7 bases. This CDR3 comprises 17 residues. V gave up 2 bases and J gave up 2 bases; unmatched junction bases: 9. CDR1 and CDR2 from the germline V gene are MNHEY and SVGEGT. The CDR3 sequence is CASSYLGAGSAYNEQFF. The CDR3 coding sequence is TGTGCCAGCAGTTACCTAGGAGCGGGGTCGGCCTACAATGAGCAGTTCTTC.